Following are 9 T cell receptor beta chains from one sample sequenced in a study of cytomegalovirus exposure and HLA in healthy donors. The primer mix had 60 Vbeta and 13 Jbeta primers. The assay was immunoSEQ multiplex PCR, and TCRdb's table has in-frame clones only and misses some. The table records some 120,000 clones, under 85% of them present only once. The source material was PBMCs. Receptor source: a woman between 18 and 29 years old in good health and CMV-seronegative.

The chain employs TRBV5-6 and TRBJ1-5, with 7 bases matching TRBD1. Per germline, CDR1 SGHDT and CDR2 YYEEEE. CDR3 length equals 14 residues. J gave up 2 bases and V 4 bases, and 3 bases lay outside the gene matches. CDR3: CASSLDRGNQPQHF. The CDR3 nucleotides are TGTGCCAGCAGCCTAGACAGGGGCAATCAGCCCCAGCATTTT.

The chain couples TRBV5-6 to TRBJ1-3; D is ambiguous. The CDR3 totals 13 residues. V was pared by 7 bases and J by 8 bases, with 16 bases between. Germline V gene data show CDR1 as SGHDT and CDR2 as YYEEEE. CDR3 in amino acids: CASSKRGWDTIYF. CDR3 nucleotide sequence: TGTGCCAGCTCTAAAAGAGGATGGGACACCATATATTTT.

The V and J genes are TRBV27 and TRBJ1-6, with 10 positions matching TRBD1. CDR1 and CDR2 (germline): MNHEY, SMNVEV (reference sequence). Germline trimming cut 7 bases from V and 7 bases from J; bases unmatched to any gene: 22. This CDR3 is built from 20 residues. CDR3 residues: CASTRRGLPGQGIPNSPLHF. The CDR3 DNA sequence: TGTGCCAGCACTCGCCGGGGACTACCGGGACAGGGGATACCGAATTCACCCCTCCACTTT.

The chain combines TRBV10-1 with TRBJ1-1, with a weak D call TRBD1 (5 bases). Germline V gives CDR1 WNHNN, CDR2 SYGVQD (reference sequence). The CDR3 covers 16 residues. Deletions cut 7 bases from V and 5 bases from J, with 23 bases between. CDR3 sequence reads: CASNLTPGRGRTEAFF. The CDR3, as DNA: TGCGCCAGCAATCTAACACCAGGGAGGGGAAGGACTGAAGCTTTCTTT.

V and J are TRBV5-4 and TRBJ1-1, with D unresolved. The CDR3 has 15 residues. The ends were cut back, 4 bases at V and 1 base at J, with 14 bases in the middle. CDR1 and CDR2 from the germline V gene are SGHNT and YYREEE (reference sequence). The CDR3 DNA is TGTGCCAGCAGCCCCCCGGGATCAGGGAACACTGAAGCTTTCTTT. It specifies CASSPPGSGNTEAFF.

The sample holds a few counts of this clone. This chain links TRBV2 with TRBJ1-5, with D unresolved. Germline V gene sequence: CDR1 SNHLY, CDR2 FYNNEI. The length of the CDR3 is 15 residues. The germline V and J ends were trimmed by 1 base and 0 bases, with 7 bases remaining between them. In DNA, the CDR3 is TGTGCCAGCAGTGAAGAACAGATTAGCAATCAGCCCCAGCATTTT. Protein: CASSEEQISNQPQHF.

The chain employs TRBV6-1 and TRBJ2-3; 9 positions match TRBD2. Germline loops: CDR1 MNHNS, CDR2 SASEGT. The junction had 6 bases not matched to a gene; V was cut back by 2 bases and J by 6 bases. This CDR3 is 15 amino acids long. The CDR3 is CASSESPSGVDTQYF. For the CDR3, the DNA is TGTGCCAGCAGTGAATCCCCTAGCGGGGTGGATACGCAGTATTTT.

V is TRBV2 and J is TRBJ2-1, with TRBD1 matching over 9 bases. J was trimmed by 0 bases and V by 7 bases; bases with no gene match: 10. This CDR3 comprises 17 residues. From germline, CDR1 is SNHLY and CDR2 FYNNEI. The DNA of the CDR3 is TGTGCCAGCAACGGACAGGGGACCTTAAGCTCCTACAATGAGCAGTTCTTC. It yields the protein CASNGQGTLSSYNEQFF.

This clone appeared once. The chain couples TRBV6-1 to TRBJ1-6, with TRBD1 matching over 7 bases. V gave up 4 bases and J gave up 7 bases; unmatched junction bases: 10. CDR1 MNHNS and CDR2 SASEGT come from the germline V gene. The CDR3 length is 16 residues. CDR3 protein: CASSGAGTVGNSPLHF. In DNA form, the CDR3 reads TGTGCCAGCAGTGGGGCCGGGACAGTAGGAAATTCACCCCTCCACTTT.